This TCR beta chain was sequenced during a study of blood T cell repertoires in COVID-19. As for the study in general: The origin of the acute and convalescent COVID-19 samples was the United States, Italy and Spain. Sources were T cells, B-cell-depleted T cells, or PBMCs; the material itself was cDNA or gDNA.

CDR1 and CDR2 from the germline V gene are KGHSH and LQKENI. Germline trimming cut 3 bases from V and 5 bases from J; bases unmatched to any gene: 6. This CDR3 is 15 amino acids long. With regard to this clone: The identical CDR3 is also encoded by other nucleotide sequences in the sample.

As processed by the authors: Counts of nucleated cells, estimated from reference gene primer amplification, were obtained. Here immunoSEQ multiplex PCR was the method, and the copy in TCRdb shows in-frame clones only, minus some. Clonal size and the V and J genes are those of that table, whereas D and trimming came from the DNA. The sample carries 170,000 or so clones, around 83% recorded once. This TCR derives from a human donor in a cohort sampled during active COVID-19. Sequencing used peripheral blood. This chain joins TRBV18 and TRBJ2-7; TRBD1 matches at 11 bases. CDR3 in amino acids: CASSPPGQGGHEQYF. For the CDR3, the DNA is TGTGCCAGCTCACCTCCGGGACAGGGGGGCCACGAGCAGTACTTC.